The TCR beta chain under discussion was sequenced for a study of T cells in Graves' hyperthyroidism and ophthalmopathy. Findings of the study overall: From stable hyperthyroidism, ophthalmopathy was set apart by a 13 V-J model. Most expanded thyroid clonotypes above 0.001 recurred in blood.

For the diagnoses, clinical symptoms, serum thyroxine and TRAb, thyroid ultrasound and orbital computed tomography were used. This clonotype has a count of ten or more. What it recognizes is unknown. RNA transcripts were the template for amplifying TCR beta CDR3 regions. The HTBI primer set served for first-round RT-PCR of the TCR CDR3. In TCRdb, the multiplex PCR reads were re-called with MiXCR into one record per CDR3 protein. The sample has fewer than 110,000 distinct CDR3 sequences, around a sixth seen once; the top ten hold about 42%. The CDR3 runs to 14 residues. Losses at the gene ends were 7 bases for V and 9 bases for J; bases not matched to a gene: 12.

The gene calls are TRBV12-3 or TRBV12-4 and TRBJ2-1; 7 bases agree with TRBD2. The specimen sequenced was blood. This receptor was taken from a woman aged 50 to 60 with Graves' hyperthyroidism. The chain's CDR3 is CASTQGGRSGEQFF. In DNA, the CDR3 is TGTGCCAGCACCCAGGGAGGGAGATCGGGTGAGCAGTTCTTC.